This T cell receptor (beta chain) came from a study of CD8 T cells in ankylosing spondylitis. Notes on the study in general: A TCR beta motif of seven or eight highly homologous variants appeared characteristic of ankylosing spondylitis blood.

About this clonotype: The antigen remains unidentified.

V shed 6 bases and J shed 8 bases, with 11 bases lying between them. CDR3 length: 12 residues. The V gene's germline CDR1 is MDHEN and CDR2 SYDVKM. Researchers built TCR beta libraries using quantitative 5'-RACE with molecular barcodes. One entry per CDR3 protein, called by TCRdb with MiXCR from the 5' RACE reads. Among around 140,000 distinct CDR3 sequences listed, approximately 17% were seen once. Sequenced: blood, either unsorted or a sorted T cell fraction (not recorded which). V usage is TRBV28 and J usage is TRBJ2-1; the D is unclear. This TCR came from a male donor with ankylosing spondylitis. The chain's CDR3 is CASSRMGYEQFF. CDR3 bases: TGTGCCAGCAGCAGGATGGGGTATGAGCAGTTCTTC.